The rows below give T cell receptor beta chains drawn from one sample of a study of T cells of healthy individuals. MiXCR, applied by TCRdb to the 5' RACE reads, yields one record per CDR3 protein. The table lists 40,000 to 60,000 distinct CDR3 sequences, approximately 14% of them singletons. These receptors all stem from a human donor in good health. The CDR3 runs from the conserved cysteine through the conserved F or W. Fields, in order: V gene, clone size, D gene, J gene, CDR3 DNA, CDR3 protein. A D gene is named only where the DNA matches it firmly. Size is stated for part of the rows, as once, few or many counts, or as a class when the clone is expanded.

TRBV20-1	many	-	TRBJ2-7	TGCAGTGCTAGAGATGGTACGCGGTGGTCTTACGAGCAGTACTTC	CSARDGTRWSYEQYF
TRBV11-2	-	-	TRBJ2-1	TGTGCCAGCAGCCCGTTGACAGGTCTCTACAATGAGCAGTTCTTC	CASSPLTGLYNEQFF
TRBV7-9	-	-	TRBJ2-5	TGTGCCAGCAGCTTTCCTCGGGGGGCAGAGACCCAGTACTTC	CASSFPRGAETQYF
TRBV12-3/TRBV12-4	few	-	TRBJ1-2	TGTGCCAGCACCCTAGACAGTAACTATGGCTACACCTTC	CASTLDSNYGYTF
TRBV7-2	many	-	TRBJ1-3	TGTGCCAGCAGCTTAGCGGCGGACGTTGATCATACCATATATTTT	CASSLAADVDHTIYF
TRBV2	many	TRBD1	TRBJ1-5	TGTGCCAGCAGTGGAGCACAGGGGAATCAGCCCCAGCATTTT	CASSGAQGNQPQHF
TRBV7-9	many	-	TRBJ2-5	TGTGCCAGCAGCTCCTGGGACGGGGAAGAGACCCAGTACTTC	CASSSWDGEETQYF
TRBV6-5	many	-	TRBJ1-2	TGTGCCAGCAGGCCGGGACGGGAGAAAAATGGCTACACCTTC	CASRPGREKNGYTF
TRBV23-1	many	-	TRBJ2-2	TGCGCCAGCAGCCCTAATCCCACCGGGGAGCTGTTTTTT	CASSPNPTGELFF
TRBV6-4	many	-	TRBJ2-3	TGTGCCAGCAGTGAAGTCACGGGGTTGGGTACGCAGTATTTT	CASSEVTGLGTQYF
TRBV6-6	many	-	TRBJ2-1	TGTGCCAGCAGGCATGGCTCCGGGTCCGGTTACAATGAGCAGTTCTTC	CASRHGSGSGYNEQFF
TRBV20-1	-	-	TRBJ2-5	TGCAGTGCACCCGACAGGGGGTTACGAGCGGGAGCGCAGACCCAGTACTTC	CSAPDRGLRAGAQTQYF
TRBV2	once	-	TRBJ1-2	TGTGCCAGCAGAAGACAGGCCTATGGCTACACCTTC	CASRRQAYGYTF
TRBV24-1	many	-	TRBJ2-3	TGTGCCACCGGGGACGGACCCACAGATACGCAGTATTTT	CATGDGPTDTQYF
TRBV18	-	-	TRBJ2-7	TGTGCCAGCTCACCCGGCAGGGGCTCCTACGAGCAGTACTTC	CASSPGRGSYEQYF
TRBV10-3	-	TRBD1	TRBJ1-1	TGTGCCATCAGGGAGGGACAGGCTGAAGCTTTCTTT	CAIREGQAEAFF
TRBV7-2	-	-	TRBJ2-3	TGTGCCAGCAGCTTAGTTCCGGGTTCCCCAGATACGCAGTATTTT	CASSLVPGSPDTQYF
TRBV5-5	-	TRBD1	TRBJ2-7	TGTGCCAGCAGCGCTGGGACAGCGTACGAGCAGTACTTC	CASSAGTAYEQYF
TRBV29-1	few	-	TRBJ1-1	TGCAGCGTTGAAGATCCGGCAGGCCTGGGGGGGACTGAAGCTTTCTTT	CSVEDPAGLGGTEAFF
TRBV4-3	many	TRBD2	TRBJ2-7	TGCGCCAGCAGCCAGCTACTAGCGGGGACCTACGAGCAGTACTTC	CASSQLLAGTYEQYF
TRBV4-1	few	-	TRBJ2-3	TGCGCCAGCAGCTCCATTCAGGGTAGAGTCACAGATACGCAGTATTTT	CASSSIQGRVTDTQYF
TRBV6-2/TRBV6-3	-	-	TRBJ1-5	TGTGCCAGCAGTTACAGGGCCCAGGGCCAGCCCCAGCATTTT	CASSYRAQGQPQHF
TRBV12-5	many	TRBD2	TRBJ2-1	TGTGCTAGTGGTTTGGGAGGACTAGCGGGATCTTACAATGAGCAGTTCTTC	CASGLGGLAGSYNEQFF
TRBV6-1	many	-	TRBJ1-2	TGTGAGGCAGGGACTAACTATGGCTACACCTTC	CEAGTNYGYTF
TRBV12-3/TRBV12-4	-	-	TRBJ2-2	TGTGCCAGCAGTTTAGAATGGCAGAACACCGGGGAGCTGTTTTTT	CASSLEWQNTGELFF
TRBV4-1	many	TRBD2	TRBJ2-7	TGCGCCAGCAGCCAACCGTCTAGCGGGAAGAACTACGAGCAGTACTTC	CASSQPSSGKNYEQYF
TRBV29-1	few	TRBD1	TRBJ2-2	TGCAGCGTGGGACAGGGGCCGAACACCGGGGAGCTGTTTTTT	CSVGQGPNTGELFF
TRBV7-2	few	-	TRBJ2-3	TGTGCCAGCCACGCAGCTGGTACGCAGTATTTT	CASHAAGTQYF
TRBV10-3	many	TRBD1	TRBJ2-7	TGTGCCATCAGATTGGGACAGACTTACGAGCAGTACTTC	CAIRLGQTYEQYF
TRBV5-1	-	TRBD2	TRBJ2-3	TGCGCCAGCAGCTCTTTAGCGGGGGGGCCAGATACGCAGTATTTT	CASSSLAGGPDTQYF
TRBV4-3	once	TRBD1	TRBJ1-5	TGCACCAGCAGCCAAGATGGGACAGGGGATCAGCCCCAGCATTTT	CTSSQDGTGDQPQHF
TRBV6-2/TRBV6-3	many	TRBD1	TRBJ1-6	TGTGCCAGCGGTGACAGGGGATCCTATAATTCACCCCTCCACTTT	CASGDRGSYNSPLHF
TRBV12-3/TRBV12-4	few	TRBD2	TRBJ2-4	TGTGCCAGCAGCTTCCTCCCTAGCGGGGAGAAAAACATTCAGTACTTC	CASSFLPSGEKNIQYF
TRBV6-5	few	TRBD1	TRBJ1-6	TGTGCCAGCAGCTCCGGACAGGCTAATTCACCCCTCCACTTT	CASSSGQANSPLHF
TRBV5-8	few	-	TRBJ2-5	TGTGCCAGCACTCCAATTGTGGCAGTAGAGACCCAGTACTTC	CASTPIVAVETQYF
TRBV5-1	-	-	TRBJ1-2	TGCGCCAGCAGTCGGGCGAACTATGGCTACACCTTC	CASSRANYGYTF
TRBV11-3	-	TRBD1	TRBJ2-2	TGTGCCAGCAGCCCCGGGACAGGGGGGGCCGGGGAGCTGTTTTTT	CASSPGTGGAGELFF
TRBV5-1	few	-	TRBJ2-3	TGCGCCAGCAGCTTGCGTGGCCTAGGCACAGATACGCAGTATTTT	CASSLRGLGTDTQYF
TRBV21-1	few	-	TRBJ2-7	TGTGCCAGCAGCCGCAGTGGGAGGGGAACCTACGAGCAGTACTTC	CASSRSGRGTYEQYF
TRBV7-2	-	TRBD1	TRBJ2-1	TGTGCCAGCAGCTTAGCCTGGGGACAGTACAATGAGCAGTTCTTC	CASSLAWGQYNEQFF
TRBV3-1	many	-	TRBJ2-3	TGTGCCAGCGGAGGGGGCACAAGCACAGATACGCAGTATTTT	CASGGGTSTDTQYF
TRBV10-2	-	TRBD2	TRBJ2-1	TGCGCCAGCAGTGAGTCGGCCAGCGGGGGGTCCAATGAGCAGTTCTTC	CASSESASGGSNEQFF